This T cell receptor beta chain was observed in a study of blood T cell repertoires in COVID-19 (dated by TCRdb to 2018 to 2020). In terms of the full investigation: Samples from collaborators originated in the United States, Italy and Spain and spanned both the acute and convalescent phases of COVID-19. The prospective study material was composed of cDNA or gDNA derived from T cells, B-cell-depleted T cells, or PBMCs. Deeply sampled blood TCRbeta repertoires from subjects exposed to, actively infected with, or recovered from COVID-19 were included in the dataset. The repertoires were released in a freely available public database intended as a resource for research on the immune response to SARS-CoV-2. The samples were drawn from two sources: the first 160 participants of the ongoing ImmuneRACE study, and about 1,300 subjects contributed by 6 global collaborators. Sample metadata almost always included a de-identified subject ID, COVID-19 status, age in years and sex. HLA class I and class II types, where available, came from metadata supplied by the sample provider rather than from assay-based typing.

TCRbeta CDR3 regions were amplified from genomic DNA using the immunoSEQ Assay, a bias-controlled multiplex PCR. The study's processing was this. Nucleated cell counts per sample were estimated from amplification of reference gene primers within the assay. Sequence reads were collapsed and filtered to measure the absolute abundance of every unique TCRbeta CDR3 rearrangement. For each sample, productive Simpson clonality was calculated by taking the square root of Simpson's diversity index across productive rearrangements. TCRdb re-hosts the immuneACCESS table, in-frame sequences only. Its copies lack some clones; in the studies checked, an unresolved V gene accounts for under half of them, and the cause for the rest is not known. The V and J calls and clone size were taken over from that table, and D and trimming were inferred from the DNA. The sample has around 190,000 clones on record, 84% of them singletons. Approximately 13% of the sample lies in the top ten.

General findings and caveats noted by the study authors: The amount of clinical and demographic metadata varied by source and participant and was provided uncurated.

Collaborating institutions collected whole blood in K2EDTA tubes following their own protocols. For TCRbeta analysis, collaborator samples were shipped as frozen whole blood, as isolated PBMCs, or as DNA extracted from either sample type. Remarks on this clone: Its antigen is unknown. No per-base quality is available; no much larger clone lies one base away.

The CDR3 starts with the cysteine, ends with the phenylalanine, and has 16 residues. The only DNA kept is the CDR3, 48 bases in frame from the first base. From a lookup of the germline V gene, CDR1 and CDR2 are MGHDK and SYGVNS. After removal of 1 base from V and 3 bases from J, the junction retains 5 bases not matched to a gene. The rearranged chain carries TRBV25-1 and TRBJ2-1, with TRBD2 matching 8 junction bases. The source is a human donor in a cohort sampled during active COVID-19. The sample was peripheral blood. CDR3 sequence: CASSESIAGNYNEQFF. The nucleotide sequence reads TGTGCCAGCAGTGAATCAATAGCGGGGAACTACAATGAGCAGTTCTTC.